Listed here is a single T cell receptor beta chain. Its specificity is not known. The data were obtained in a study of T cells in Graves' hyperthyroidism and ophthalmopathy. This CDR3 contains 17 residues. V shed 4 bases and J shed 0 bases, with 21 bases lying between them. Germline CDR1 reads DFQATT; CDR2 reads SNEGSKA (reference sequence). Uncontrolled infection, other autoimmune disease, pregnancy or lactation disqualified patients from enrolment. The CDR3 regions of TCR beta were amplified from RNA transcripts. A first-round RT-PCR of the TCR CDR3 used the HTBI primer set. TCRdb re-derived calls from the multiplex PCR reads in MiXCR, one entry per CDR3 protein. In the table there are fewer than 55,000 distinct CDR3 sequences, 45% to 65% of which are singletons. Study-level results: Also found in blood were most expanded thyroid clonotypes above 0.001. Before onset, by a median of about seven months, the model predicted ophthalmopathy. Ophthalmopathy and stable hyperthyroidism were told apart by a 13 V-J model.

This sequence joins TRBV20-1 and TRBJ1-2; no clear D. This clonotype was obtained from a man between 18 and 29 years old with Graves' hyperthyroidism. The sequenced material came from peripheral blood or thyroid tissue (not recorded which). The CDR3 coding sequence is TGCAGTGCTATCCCGGACCGAGCACGGGATTCTAACTATGGCTACACCTTC. Protein: CSAIPDRARDSNYGYTF.